This entry is about one TCR beta chain. These data come from a study of somatic mutations in cytotoxic T cells in rheumatoid arthritis. The data were produced by immunoSEQ multiplex PCR, yet TCRdb's version contains in-frame clones alone and is incomplete. The sample carries 15,000 to 20,000 clones, 81% recorded once. Germline CDR1 MGHRA, CDR2 YSYEKL. With 0 bases removed from V and 2 bases from J, the gap between germline ends came to 11 bases. The CDR3 is 15 residues long. The material sequenced was CD8+ T cells sorted from blood. The chain combines TRBV4-1 with TRBJ2-7; possibly TRBD2 for D (5 bases). The receptor's source is an adult with rheumatoid arthritis. The CDR3 DNA follows: TGCGCCAGCAGCCAAGATCCCGGGGTCCCCTACGAGCAGTACTTC. Translated: CASSQDPGVPYEQYF.